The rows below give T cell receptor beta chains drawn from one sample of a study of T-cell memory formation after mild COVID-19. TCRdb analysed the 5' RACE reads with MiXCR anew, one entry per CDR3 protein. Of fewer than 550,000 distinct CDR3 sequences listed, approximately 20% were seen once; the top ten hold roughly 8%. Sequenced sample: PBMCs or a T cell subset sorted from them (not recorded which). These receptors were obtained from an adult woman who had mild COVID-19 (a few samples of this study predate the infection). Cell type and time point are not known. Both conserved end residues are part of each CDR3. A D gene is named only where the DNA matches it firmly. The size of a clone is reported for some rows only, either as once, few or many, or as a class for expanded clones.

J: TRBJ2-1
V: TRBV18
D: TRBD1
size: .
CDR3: CASSQTGGLSYNEQFF
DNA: TGTGCCAGCTCCCAAACAGGGGGCCTCTCCTACAATGAGCAGTTCTTC

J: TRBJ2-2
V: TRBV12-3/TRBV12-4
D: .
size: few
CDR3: CASSFNSPNTGELFF
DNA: TGTGCCAGCAGTTTTAACAGCCCGAACACCGGGGAGCTGTTTTTT

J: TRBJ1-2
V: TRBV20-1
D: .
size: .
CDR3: CSARGQPLGYTF
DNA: TGCAGTGCTAGAGGCCAGCCCCTTGGCTACACCTTC

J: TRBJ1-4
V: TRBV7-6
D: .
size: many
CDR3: CASSPTATNEKLFF
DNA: TGTGCCAGCAGCCCGACGGCAACTAATGAAAAACTGTTTTTT

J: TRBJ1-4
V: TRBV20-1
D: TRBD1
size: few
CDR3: CSAREGTANEKLFF
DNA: TGCAGTGCTAGAGAGGGGACAGCTAATGAAAAACTGTTTTTT

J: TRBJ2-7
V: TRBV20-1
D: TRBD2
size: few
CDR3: CSARDTSPSGEQYF
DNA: TGCAGTGCTAGAGACACTTCCCCTAGCGGCGAGCAGTACTTC

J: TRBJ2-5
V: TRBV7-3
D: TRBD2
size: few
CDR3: CASSPGLAGGTETQYF
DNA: TGTGCCAGCAGTCCTGGACTAGCGGGGGGAACAGAGACCCAGTACTTC

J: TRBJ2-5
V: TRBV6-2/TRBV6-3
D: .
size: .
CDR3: CASRWAGPPTQYF
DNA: TGTGCCAGCAGATGGGCAGGGCCCCCGACCCAGTACTTC

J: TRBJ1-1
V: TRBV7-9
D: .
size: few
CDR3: CASSFKRRDDTEAFF
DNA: TGTGCCAGCAGCTTCAAAAGGAGGGACGACACTGAAGCTTTCTTT

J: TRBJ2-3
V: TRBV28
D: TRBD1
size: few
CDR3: CASRSGQGIDTQYF
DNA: TGTGCCAGCAGGTCGGGACAGGGGATAGATACGCAGTATTTT

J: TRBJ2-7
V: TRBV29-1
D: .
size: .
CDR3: CSVGGPAFEQYF
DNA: TGCAGCGTTGGCGGACCAGCCTTCGAGCAGTACTTC

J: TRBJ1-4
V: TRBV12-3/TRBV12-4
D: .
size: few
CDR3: CASSHGLGGEKLFF
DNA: TGTGCCAGCAGCCACGGATTGGGAGGTGAAAAACTGTTTTTT

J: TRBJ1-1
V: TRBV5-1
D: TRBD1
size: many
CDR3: CASSPRTGDTEAFF
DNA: TGCGCCAGCAGCCCTAGGACAGGGGACACTGAAGCTTTCTTT

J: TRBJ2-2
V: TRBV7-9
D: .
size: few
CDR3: CASSLTGARGSGELFF
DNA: TGTGCCAGCAGCCTGACAGGCGCCCGAGGGTCCGGGGAGCTGTTTTTT

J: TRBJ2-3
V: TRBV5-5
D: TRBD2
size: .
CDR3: CASSLQAGGPDTQYF
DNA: TGTGCCAGCAGCTTGCAAGCGGGGGGGCCAGATACGCAGTATTTT

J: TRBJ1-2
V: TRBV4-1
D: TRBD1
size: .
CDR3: CASSQAEPGRGNGYTF
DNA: TGCGCCAGCAGCCAAGCCGAGCCGGGCAGGGGGAATGGCTACACCTTC

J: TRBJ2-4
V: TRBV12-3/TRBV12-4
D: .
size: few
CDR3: CASSFYREAKNIQYF
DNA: TGTGCCAGCAGTTTTTACAGAGAAGCCAAAAACATTCAGTACTTC

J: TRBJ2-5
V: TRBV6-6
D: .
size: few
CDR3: CASSARDPQETQYF
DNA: TGTGCCAGCAGCGCAAGGGACCCTCAAGAGACCCAGTACTTC

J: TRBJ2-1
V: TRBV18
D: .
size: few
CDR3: CASSPSDSPWHEQFF
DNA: TGTGCCAGCTCACCTTCGGACAGCCCCTGGCATGAGCAGTTCTTC

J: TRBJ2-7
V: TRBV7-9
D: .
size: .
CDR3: CASSLDSGHRGEQYF
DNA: TGTGCCAGCAGCTTAGATAGCGGACATCGAGGAGAGCAGTACTTC

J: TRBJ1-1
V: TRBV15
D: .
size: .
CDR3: CATSRDPAGHEAFF
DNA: TGTGCCACCAGCAGAGATCCGGCGGGACATGAAGCTTTCTTT

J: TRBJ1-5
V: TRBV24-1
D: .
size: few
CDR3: CGEISNQPQHF
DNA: TGTGGAGAGATTAGCAATCAGCCCCAGCATTTT

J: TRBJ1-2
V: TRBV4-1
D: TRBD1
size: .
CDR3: CASSPGQGAGYGYTF
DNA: TGCGCCAGCAGCCCCGGACAGGGGGCTGGCTATGGCTACACCTTC

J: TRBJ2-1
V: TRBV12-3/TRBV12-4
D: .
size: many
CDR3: CASSPLAVGNEQFF
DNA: TGTGCCAGCAGTCCACTAGCAGTGGGCAATGAGCAGTTCTTC

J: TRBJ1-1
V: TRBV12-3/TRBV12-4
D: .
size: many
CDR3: CASTLDPNTEAFF
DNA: TGTGCCAGCACCTTGGACCCTAACACTGAAGCTTTCTTT

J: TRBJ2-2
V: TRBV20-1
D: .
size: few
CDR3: CSGLMATGELFF
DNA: TGCAGCGGCCTTATGGCTACCGGGGAGCTGTTTTTT

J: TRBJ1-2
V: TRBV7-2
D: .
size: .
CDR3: CASSLGRGASTLF
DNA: TGTGCCAGCAGCTTAGGTCGGGGGGCCTCGACCCTCTTC

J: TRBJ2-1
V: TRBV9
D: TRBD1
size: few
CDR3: CASSVDRGRNEQFF
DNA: TGTGCCAGCAGCGTGGACAGGGGGCGCAATGAGCAGTTCTTC

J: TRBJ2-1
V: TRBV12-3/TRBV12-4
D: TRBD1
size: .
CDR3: CASSTGTGALNEQFF
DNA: TGTGCCAGCAGTACTGGGACAGGGGCGCTGAATGAGCAGTTCTTC

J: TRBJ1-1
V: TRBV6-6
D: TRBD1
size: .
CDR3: CASSVRDRGEAFF
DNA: TGTGCCAGCAGTGTCCGGGACAGGGGTGAAGCTTTCTTT

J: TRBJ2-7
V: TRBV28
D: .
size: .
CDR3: CASSFLLQSSYEQYF
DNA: TGTGCCAGCAGTTTCTTACTGCAGAGCTCCTACGAGCAGTACTTC

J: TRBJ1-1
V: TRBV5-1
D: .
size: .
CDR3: CASSLDRQDTEAFF
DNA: TGCGCCAGCAGCTTGGATCGACAAGACACTGAAGCTTTCTTT

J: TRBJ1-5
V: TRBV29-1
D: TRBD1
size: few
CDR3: CSVVLSSRTGGNQPQHF
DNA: TGCAGCGTTGTGTTATCTTCGCGGACAGGGGGCAATCAGCCCCAGCATTTT

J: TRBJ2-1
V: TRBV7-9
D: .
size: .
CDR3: CASSLAADNEQFF
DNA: TGTGCCAGCAGCTTAGCTGCAGACAATGAGCAGTTCTTC

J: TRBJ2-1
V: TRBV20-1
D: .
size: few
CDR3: CSAPLWVREGQFF
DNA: TGCAGTGCCCCTCTCTGGGTGAGAGAAGGGCAGTTCTTC

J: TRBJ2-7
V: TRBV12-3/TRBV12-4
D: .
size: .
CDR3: CASSLGSTNEQYF
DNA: TGTGCCAGCAGTTTAGGAAGCACAAACGAGCAGTACTTC

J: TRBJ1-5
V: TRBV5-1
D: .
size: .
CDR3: CASSTGDGSNQPQHF
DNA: TGCGCCAGCAGCACCGGGGACGGTAGCAATCAGCCCCAGCATTTT

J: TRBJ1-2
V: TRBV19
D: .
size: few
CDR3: CAKRGGAYGYTF
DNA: TGTGCCAAAAGAGGGGGGGCCTATGGCTACACCTTC

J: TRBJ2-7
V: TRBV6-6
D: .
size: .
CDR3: CASSWGASSSYEQYF
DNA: TGTGCCAGCAGTTGGGGCGCCTCGAGCTCCTACGAGCAGTACTTC

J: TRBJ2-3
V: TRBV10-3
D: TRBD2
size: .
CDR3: CAISEAGGSTDTQYF
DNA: TGTGCCATCAGTGAAGCGGGGGGCAGCACAGATACGCAGTATTTT

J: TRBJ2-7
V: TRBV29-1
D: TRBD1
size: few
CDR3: CSVRTGSYEQYF
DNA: TGCAGCGTTAGGACAGGGAGCTACGAGCAGTACTTC

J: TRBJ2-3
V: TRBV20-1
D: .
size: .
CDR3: CSARKLSGSDTQYF
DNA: TGCAGTGCTAGAAAATTATCAGGATCAGATACGCAGTATTTT

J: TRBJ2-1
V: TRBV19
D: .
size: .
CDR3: CASSMTGGHINEQFF
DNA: TGTGCCAGTAGTATGACCGGGGGCCATATCAATGAGCAGTTCTTC

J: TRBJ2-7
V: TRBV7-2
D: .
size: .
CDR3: CASSLAGGTAYEQYF
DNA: TGTGCCAGCAGCTTAGCAGGGGGAACAGCCTACGAGCAGTACTTC

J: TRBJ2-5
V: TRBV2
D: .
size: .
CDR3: CASSNRFAQYF
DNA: TGTGCCAGCAGCAACAGGTTTGCCCAGTACTTC

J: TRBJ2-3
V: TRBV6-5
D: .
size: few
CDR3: CASSYSGRLSTDTQYF
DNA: TGTGCCAGCAGTTACTCAGGGAGACTTAGCACAGATACGCAGTATTTT

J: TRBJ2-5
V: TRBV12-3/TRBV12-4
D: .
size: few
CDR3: CASSPHLRTGGQGKYF
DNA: TGTGCCAGCAGTCCCCACCTCCGAACCGGGGGTCAAGGGAAGTACTTC

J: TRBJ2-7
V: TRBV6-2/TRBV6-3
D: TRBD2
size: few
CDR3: CASSYGLAGTYEQYF
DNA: TGTGCCAGCAGTTATGGGCTAGCGGGAACCTACGAGCAGTACTTC

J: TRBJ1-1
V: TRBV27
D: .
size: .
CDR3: CASRTYTLNTEAFF
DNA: TGTGCCAGCAGGACGTATACTTTGAACACTGAAGCTTTCTTT

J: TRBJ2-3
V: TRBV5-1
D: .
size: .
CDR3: CASSFLYGADTQYF
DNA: TGCGCCAGCAGCTTTTTATACGGGGCAGATACGCAGTATTTT

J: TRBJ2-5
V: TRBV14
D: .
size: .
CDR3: CASSPQMVGETQYF
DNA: TGTGCCAGCAGCCCACAGATGGTTGGGGAGACCCAGTACTTC

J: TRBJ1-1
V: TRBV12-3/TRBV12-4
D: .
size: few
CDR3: CASSLTGTSNAEAFF
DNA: TGTGCCAGCAGTTTGACCGGGACATCGAACGCTGAAGCTTTCTTT

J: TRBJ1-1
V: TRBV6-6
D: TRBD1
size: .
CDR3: CASSHAGTGRVLRDLNTEAFF
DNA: TGTGCCAGCAGCCACGCCGGGACAGGGAGAGTACTGAGAGATTTGAACACTGAAGCTTTCTTT